A selection of T cell receptor beta chains follows, all from one sample in a study of blood T cell repertoires in COVID-19. Measured with immunoSEQ multiplex PCR; TCRdb has only the in-frame clones, and not every one. The sample records about 500,000 clones, 85% to 90% being singletons. The material sequenced was peripheral blood. These receptors were obtained from a woman aged 45-59 years with COVID-19, enrolled during active disease. CDR3s include the opening cysteine and the closing phenylalanine or tryptophan. The D gene is left open where the match is weak. Not every row has a clone size; where given, it reads once, few, many or a size class.

D: TRBD2; V: TRBV12-3/TRBV12-4; size: NA; J: TRBJ2-2; CDR3: CASTRTSGGELFF; DNA: TGTGCCAGCACCCGGACTAGCGGGGGGGAGCTGTTTTTT
D: NA; V: TRBV6-4; size: NA; J: TRBJ2-3; CDR3: CASQGATFTDTQYF; DNA: TGTGCCTCCCAGGGTGCCACCTTCACAGATACGCAGTATTTT
D: TRBD2; V: TRBV12-5; size: once; J: TRBJ2-3; CDR3: CASGLYVQGSGGLGDTQYF; DNA: TGTGCTAGTGGTTTGTACGTACAGGGTAGCGGGGGGCTAGGGGATACGCAGTATTTT
D: NA; V: TRBV19; size: NA; J: TRBJ2-4; CDR3: CASSKGAGGAKNIQYF; DNA: TGTGCCAGTAGTAAGGGGGCGGGGGGAGCCAAAAACATTCAGTACTTC
D: TRBD2; V: TRBV2; size: NA; J: TRBJ2-3; CDR3: CASGFAAGVSTDTQYF; DNA: TGTGCCAGCGGGTTTGCAGCGGGGGTCAGCACAGATACGCAGTATTTT
D: NA; V: TRBV12-3/TRBV12-4; size: NA; J: TRBJ2-1; CDR3: CASTQTVYNEQFF; DNA: TGTGCCAGCACCCAGACAGTCTACAATGAGCAGTTCTTC
D: TRBD1; V: TRBV28; size: NA; J: TRBJ1-5; CDR3: CASSRIPAWTGSLFSNQPQHF; DNA: TGTGCCAGCAGCCGGATCCCGGCTTGGACAGGGTCCCTTTTTAGCAATCAGCCCCAGCATTTT
D: NA; V: TRBV6-1; size: NA; J: TRBJ2-5; CDR3: CASSEGNRETQYF; DNA: TGTGCCAGCAGTGAAGGAAATCGGGAGACCCAGTACTTC
D: NA; V: TRBV14; size: NA; J: TRBJ1-2; CDR3: CASSQDLAGADANYGYTF; DNA: TGTGCCAGCAGCCAAGATTTGGCAGGCGCTGACGCTAACTATGGCTACACCTTC
D: NA; V: TRBV19; size: NA; J: TRBJ2-1; CDR3: CASGSGFYNEQFF; DNA: TGTGCCAGTGGCTCGGGGTTTTACAATGAGCAGTTCTTC
D: NA; V: TRBV30; size: NA; J: TRBJ2-5; CDR3: CAWSVQGQETQYF; DNA: TGTGCCTGGAGTGTTCAGGGCCAAGAGACCCAGTACTTC
D: TRBD1; V: TRBV28; size: NA; J: TRBJ1-5; CDR3: CASSDRGQYALLNQPQHF; DNA: TGTGCCAGCAGCGACCGGGGACAGTACGCTCTTCTCAATCAGCCCCAGCATTTT
D: NA; V: TRBV11-3; size: NA; J: TRBJ2-7; CDR3: CASSRGGQPYEQYF; DNA: TGTGCCAGCAGCCGGGGAGGCCAACCCTACGAGCAGTACTTC
D: NA; V: TRBV19; size: NA; J: TRBJ1-1; CDR3: CASSIGLQGPAAVGAFF; DNA: TGTGCCAGTAGTATAGGATTGCAGGGGCCGGCTGCTGTCGGAGCTTTCTTT